This T cell receptor (beta chain) derives from a study of Graves' ophthalmopathy and Graves' hyperthyroidism (dated by TCRdb to the late 2010s). In terms of the full investigation: Peripheral blood was collected at initial diagnosis, prior to any treatment. An independent validation cohort was composed of fewer than 20 hyperthyroidism patients and about 16 patients who later progressed from hyperthyroidism to ophthalmopathy. The study used TCR beta repertoire signatures to distinguish Graves' ophthalmopathy from Graves' hyperthyroidism and to predict progression to ophthalmopathy. In six hyperthyroidism patients, the T-cell repertoire of thyroid tissue was compared with the T-cell repertoire of blood. In total, some 130 blood samples were TCR-sequenced: some 43 ophthalmopathy, approximately 80 hyperthyroidism and roughly 17 hyperthyroidism-to-ophthalmopathy patients. Following sample collection, hyperthyroidism patients were given methimazole at a starting dose of 30 mg daily, and ophthalmopathy patients were given high-dose intravenous methylprednisolone. To explore V-J signatures that separate ophthalmopathy from hyperthyroidism, a discovery set of around 97 patients was enrolled, consisting of 40 to 45 with ophthalmopathy and approximately 57 with stable hyperthyroidism. Points the paper makes about the study in general: The 13-signature model separated ophthalmopathy from stable hyperthyroidism with around 90% sensitivity and approximately 83% specificity in cross-validation, and 80%/75% in the test set. In validation, the model predicted ophthalmopathy progression with about 70% sensitivity and about 73% specificity; eleven to twelve predicted patients were CT-confirmed with GO in a median of approximately six months. Among expanded thyroid clonotypes with frequency above 0.001, most also showed up in blood, which suggests that blood repertoires may reflect the thyroid immune response. Sample size was not statistically predetermined, and group allocation was not concealed from the investigators.

Concerning this clonotype itself: This receptor's antigen is unknown. It has no much larger one-base neighbor in the sample; base qualities were not kept.

Ophthalmopathy patients had moderately to severely active disease, Clinical Activity Score of at least 3, NOSPECS grade of at least 4, and disease duration under 3 months. Patients were excluded if they had other autoimmune diseases, uncontrolled infections, pregnancy or lactation. Clinical symptoms, serum thyroxine, TRAb, thyroid ultrasound and orbital computed tomography were used for diagnosis. Ficoll-Paque density gradient centrifugation was used to isolate PBMCs from under 11 ml of fresh peripheral blood. Trizol reagent was used to extract the total RNA, and its quality was then checked on an Agilent 2100 Bioanalyzer. For repertoire sequencing, the TCR beta CDR3 regions were amplified from RNA transcripts. HTBI primers and the Qiagen OneStep RT-PCR kit were used in a first-round RT-PCR, which was followed by a second-round multiplex PCR, size selection and purification. Libraries were sequenced on an Illumina HiSeq2000 using paired-end 100 bp reads. Per the authors' processing: SOAPnuke was used to process the reads, throwing out any read that had adapters, had uncalled bases, had a mean Phred below 15, or lacked an exact constant-primer or identifier match. COPE v1.2.5 was used to merge high-quality paired reads. Unique nucleotide sequences were defined as clonotypes and aligned to IMGT TRB V, D and J references using MiTCR v1.1. The analysis was limited to V-J combinations with a frequency above 0.0001, which together covered more than 98% of repertoires. For each V-J combination, a TCR clonal expansion and chaos score was defined as F50 clonal expansion divided by the chaos observed in the TCRdist matrix. Welch's t-statistics and random forest were used to reduce features to about a dozen V-J combinations, which were fed into a naive Bayes classifier. The similarity between thyroid and blood repertoires was quantified using the Morisita-Horn index. TCRdb reprocessing: public reads trimmed at Q25 with fastp, clones called with MiXCR, in-frame beta chains kept. Every CDR3 protein is listed once, alongside the most common genes and DNA of its rows. These V and J calls originate from TCRdb's pipeline instead of the authors' own analysis. Here the sample has about 700,000 distinct CDR3 sequences; 35% to 50% occur a single time. The ten most abundant clones make up 35% to 55% of the sample.

Based on the germline V gene, the CDR1 and CDR2 sequences are SNHLY and FYNNEI. Reading from cysteine to phenylalanine, the CDR3 counts 16 amino acids. Of all the DNA, just the CDR3 is kept, 48 bases in frame from base 1. The junction shows trimming of 7 bases on V and 8 bases on J, and the gene matches do not reach 20 bases of it. This sequence originates from an adult man with Graves' ophthalmopathy. The sequenced sample consisted of peripheral blood. The chain is assembled from TRBV2 and TRBJ2-7, with 7 middle bases fitting TRBD1. The nucleotides read TGTGCCAGCAATCACTTCCGACAGGGACGACTTGGGCAGCAGTACTTC. It translates as CASNHFRQGRLGQQYF.